This T cell receptor (beta chain) was sequenced during a study of T cell repertoires in cytomegalovirus infection. Study-level findings and limits: It was HLA-C-restricted CMV-specific TCR beta clonotypes that dominated the response ex vivo. Totalled public TCR beta family frequency picked out people who carried CMV plus the relevant HLA.

TCRdb passed the reads through MiXCR, listing each CDR3 protein once. Of about 490,000 distinct CDR3 sequences in the sample, around 11% were seen once. This clonotype has a count of ten or more. Its antigen is still unknown. The junction had 11 bases not matched to a gene; V was cut back by 3 bases and J by 7 bases. The CDR3 consists of 17 residues. Germline loops: CDR1 MNHNS, CDR2 SASEGT. The chain has TRBV6-1 and TRBJ1-6, with 8 positions matching TRBD1. Sequenced material: PBMCs. This sequence originates from a human donor in good health (CMV status not recorded). Some clones in this sample may be carry-over from other donors' samples. CDR3 bases: TGTGCCAGCAGTGAGCAAGGGACGGGACAGGCGAATTCACCCCTCCACTTT. Amino acid sequence: CASSEQGTGQANSPLHF.